These 5 T cell receptor beta chains share one sample of origin, sequenced in a study of beta chain bispecific antibodies for T cell cancers. Antigens for these TCRs are unknown. Regarding the study as a whole: Anti-TRBV12 exposure, compared with anti-CD19, reduced the TRBV12-3 proportion of TRBV signal by about 99%. Most targeted TRBV signal came from the leukemia cell line cells, not normal T cells.

TCRdb re-analysed the 5' RACE reads in MiXCR, keeping a single row per CDR3 protein. The sample includes about 20,000 distinct CDR3 sequences, approximately 2% of them seen just once. Either OKT3 anti-CD3 antibody or CD3/CD28 beads expanded T cells from blood mononuclear cells over approximately three days. The sample here was healthy donor T cells cultured with leukemia cells, taken from a culture containing a bispecific antibody targeting TCR Vbeta12. These receptors were collected from a human donor in good health. Some clones in this sample may be carry-over from other donors' samples.

This clonotype is labeled as medium-sized (0.01 to 0.1%). The chain has TRBV7-9 and TRBJ2-5, with D unresolved. Trimming shortened V by 2 bases and J by 2 bases, and 9 bases separated the two germline ends. CDR1 and CDR2 from the germline V gene are SEHNR and FQNEAQ (reference sequence). The CDR3 totals 14 residues. The CDR3 sequence is CASSLSVVQETQYF. CDR3 sequence (DNA): TGTGCCAGCAGCTTATCGGTGGTGCAAGAGACCCAGTACTTC.

This clonotype is medium-sized within its sample. The chain uses TRBV7-6 and TRBJ2-5; D unclear. V gave up 1 base and J gave up 10 bases, with 7 bases separating them. CDR1 and CDR2 from the germline V gene are SGHVS and FNYEAQ. The CDR3 sequence is 11 residues long. The CDR3 region is CASSLGAGQYF. Here the CDR3 DNA reads TGTGCCAGCAGCTTAGGAGCAGGCCAGTACTTC.

This clonotype showed up many times. The genes are TRBV10-2 and TRBJ2-2; no clear D gene. Germline V gives CDR1 WSHSY, CDR2 SAAADI. There are 14 residues in the CDR3. The ends were cut back, 8 bases at V and 5 bases at J, with 15 bases in the middle. The CDR3 here is CASHEPEWTGELFF. In DNA, the CDR3 is TGCGCCAGCCATGAGCCGGAGTGGACCGGGGAGCTGTTTTTT.

This clonotype was seen many times. This chain joins TRBV27 and TRBJ2-1; TRBD1 matches 12 bases. Germline trimming cut 4 bases from V and 1 base from J; bases unmatched to any gene: 11. The CDR3 covers 19 residues. CDR1 is MNHEY, CDR2 SMNVEV, per germline (reference sequence). CDR3 amino acids: CASSSGGTGGAGSYNEQFF. For the CDR3, the DNA is TGTGCCAGCAGTTCCGGCGGGACAGGGGGCGCGGGATCCTACAATGAGCAGTTCTTC.

This clonotype is medium-sized by share. The chain has TRBV10-3 and TRBJ2-7, with D uncertain. Germline V CDR1 and CDR2: ENHRY, SYGVKD. This CDR3 spans 14 amino acids. The germline V and J ends were trimmed by 2 bases and 6 bases, with 14 bases remaining between them. The CDR3 DNA follows: TGTGCCATCAGTGAGCCCGACGTAACCACCGAGCAGTACTTC. It is translated as CAISEPDVTTEQYF.